These T cell receptor beta chains were read from a single sample in a study of shared clonotypes between healthy human individuals. Method: immunoSEQ multiplex PCR; TCRdb's copy keeps in-frame clones and lacks some. The data contain over 1.4 million clones, roughly 95% of them singletons. Material: naive CD4+ T cells sorted from blood. The receptors originated from a man between 25 and 39 years old in good health. CDR3s include the opening cysteine and the closing phenylalanine or tryptophan. A D gene is named only where the DNA matches it firmly. Only part of the rows carry a size: once, few, many, or a class if the clone is expanded.

d_gene	abundance	v_gene	j_gene	CDR3nt	CDR3aa
NA	NA	TRBV9	TRBJ2-5	TGTGCCAGCGCTCTGGAGGAAGAGACCCAGTACTTC	CASALEEETQYF
NA	NA	TRBV5-1	TRBJ2-7	TGCGCCAGCAGAATGAGGGAGGACAACGAGCAGTACTTC	CASRMREDNEQYF
NA	NA	TRBV4-3	TRBJ2-1	TGCGCCAGCAGCCATACAGGCGGGAACTCCTACAATGAGCAGTTCTTC	CASSHTGGNSYNEQFF
TRBD1	NA	TRBV18	TRBJ2-7	TGTGCCAGCTCCCCGACAGGGTTCGAGCAGTACTTC	CASSPTGFEQYF
NA	NA	TRBV18	TRBJ2-3	TGTGCCACCTCCGGGAGGGGGCGATTAAGCACAGATACGCAGTATTTT	CATSGRGRLSTDTQYF
TRBD2	NA	TRBV7-8	TRBJ2-1	TGTGCCAGCAGCTTAAGCCTAGCGGGCTCCTACAATGAGCAGTTCTTC	CASSLSLAGSYNEQFF
NA	NA	TRBV7-2	TRBJ1-1	TGTGCCAGCAGCTTAGAGGCCGAATACACTGAAGCTTTCTTT	CASSLEAEYTEAFF
NA	NA	TRBV10-3	TRBJ1-2	TGTGCCATCAGTCCCCAAGCGGACTATGGCTACACCTTC	CAISPQADYGYTF
TRBD1	NA	TRBV7-9	TRBJ2-7	TGTGCCAGCAGCGCTGACAGGGGTGGTTACGAGCAGTACTTC	CASSADRGGYEQYF
NA	NA	TRBV28	TRBJ2-7	TGTGCCAGCAGTTTGGACAACTCCTACGAGCAGTACTTC	CASSLDNSYEQYF
TRBD1	NA	TRBV30	TRBJ1-2	TGTGCCTGGAGCCGACCGGGACAGGGGTTGATGGGGGGCTACACCTTC	CAWSRPGQGLMGGYTF
TRBD2	NA	TRBV5-1	TRBJ2-7	TGCGCCAGCAGCTTGGGTCCGGGACTAGCGGGAGAGAGCTCCTACGAGCAGTACTTC	CASSLGPGLAGESSYEQYF
NA	NA	TRBV30	TRBJ2-3	TGTGCCTGGACCCCTCTACAGCCATCCTCCACAGATACGCAGTATTTT	CAWTPLQPSSTDTQYF
NA	NA	TRBV11-2	TRBJ2-7	TGTGCCAGCAGCCCTATAGACGTTGGAAGAGAAAGACCCTACGAGCAGTACTTC	CASSPIDVGRERPYEQYF
TRBD2	NA	TRBV14	TRBJ2-7	TGTGCCAGCAGCGACGGACTAGCGGGGCCCTACGAGCAGTACTTC	CASSDGLAGPYEQYF
NA	NA	TRBV12-2	TRBJ2-7	TGTGCAAGTCGCCTCAGACTAGCGGGAGTCGAGCAGTACTTC	CASRLRLAGVEQYF
NA	NA	TRBV11-2	TRBJ2-7	TGTGCCAGCAGCTTGACACTGTACGAGCAGTACTTC	CASSLTLYEQYF
NA	NA	TRBV27	TRBJ2-2	TGTGCCAGCAGTTTAGCGGTCAAGCGGAACACCGGGGAGCTGTTTTTT	CASSLAVKRNTGELFF
TRBD1	NA	TRBV5-1	TRBJ2-2	TGCGCCAGCAGCTCCCAAGGGACAGAGAACACCGGGGAGCTGTTTTTT	CASSSQGTENTGELFF
NA	once	TRBV5-1	TRBJ2-3	TGCGCCAGCAGCCCGGAACCAGCAGATACGCAGTATTTT	CASSPEPADTQYF
NA	NA	TRBV18	TRBJ2-7	TGTGCCAGCTCACCTCTTCACAGAACTACCGAGCAGTACTTC	CASSPLHRTTEQYF
NA	NA	TRBV18	TRBJ1-5	TGTGCCAGCTCACCACCGGGACATCAGCCCCAGCATTTT	CASSPPGHQPQHF
NA	NA	TRBV28	TRBJ2-2	TGTGCCAGCAGTTCCATTACGCAGGGAACCGGGGAGCTGTTTTTT	CASSSITQGTGELFF
TRBD1	NA	TRBV29-1	TRBJ1-5	TGCAGCGTTGAAGATACCGGGACAGGGGGTGGTGGGCCCCAGCATTTT	CSVEDTGTGGGGPQHF
TRBD1	NA	TRBV5-1	TRBJ2-5	TGCGCCAGCAGCTTAAGTCCGGGACAGGGTCAAGAGACCCAGTACTTC	CASSLSPGQGQETQYF
NA	NA	TRBV7-6	TRBJ1-2	TGTGCCAGCAGCTTAGGGGACAACCTACGGATCGGCTACACCTTC	CASSLGDNLRIGYTF
NA	NA	TRBV4-1	TRBJ2-3	TGCGCCAGCAGCCAAGCGGGGGGCTTCGAAGATACGCAGTATTTT	CASSQAGGFEDTQYF
NA	NA	TRBV5-6	TRBJ1-2	TGTGCCAGCAGCTTAGGGGAGCGGTTCCTCTATGGCTACACCTTC	CASSLGERFLYGYTF
TRBD2	NA	TRBV5-1	TRBJ2-3	TGCGCCAGCAGCCGCAGCCCCAACGTAGCGGGTACCACAGATACGCAGTATTTT	CASSRSPNVAGTTDTQYF
NA	NA	TRBV2	TRBJ1-4	TGTGCCAGCAGCGTAGTCTCAACTAATGAAAAACTGTTTTTT	CASSVVSTNEKLFF
TRBD1	NA	TRBV2	TRBJ2-2	TGTGCCAGCGGCTCGGGACAGGGGAACACCGGGGAGCTGTTTTTT	CASGSGQGNTGELFF
NA	NA	TRBV28	TRBJ2-7	TGTGCCAGCAGTCAAGGCAGGGCTTACGAGCAGTACTTC	CASSQGRAYEQYF
NA	NA	TRBV9	TRBJ1-2	TGTGCCAGCACATCACAGATCAGTGGTGGCTACACCTTC	CASTSQISGGYTF
NA	NA	TRBV11-2	TRBJ1-2	TGTGCCAGCAGCTTAGCCCCGAATCGATTTGGCTACACCTTC	CASSLAPNRFGYTF
NA	NA	TRBV28	TRBJ1-5	TGTGCCAGCAGTTTGCACGTAGGGAATAGCAATCAGCCCCAGCATTTT	CASSLHVGNSNQPQHF
TRBD2	NA	TRBV9	TRBJ2-1	TGTGCCAGCAGCGTCATCGGACTAGCGGGAACAGATGAGCAGTTCTTC	CASSVIGLAGTDEQFF
NA	NA	TRBV4-1	TRBJ1-5	TGCGCCAGCAGCCAAGATATGACAGGCCGCCCACAGCCCCAGCATTTT	CASSQDMTGRPQPQHF